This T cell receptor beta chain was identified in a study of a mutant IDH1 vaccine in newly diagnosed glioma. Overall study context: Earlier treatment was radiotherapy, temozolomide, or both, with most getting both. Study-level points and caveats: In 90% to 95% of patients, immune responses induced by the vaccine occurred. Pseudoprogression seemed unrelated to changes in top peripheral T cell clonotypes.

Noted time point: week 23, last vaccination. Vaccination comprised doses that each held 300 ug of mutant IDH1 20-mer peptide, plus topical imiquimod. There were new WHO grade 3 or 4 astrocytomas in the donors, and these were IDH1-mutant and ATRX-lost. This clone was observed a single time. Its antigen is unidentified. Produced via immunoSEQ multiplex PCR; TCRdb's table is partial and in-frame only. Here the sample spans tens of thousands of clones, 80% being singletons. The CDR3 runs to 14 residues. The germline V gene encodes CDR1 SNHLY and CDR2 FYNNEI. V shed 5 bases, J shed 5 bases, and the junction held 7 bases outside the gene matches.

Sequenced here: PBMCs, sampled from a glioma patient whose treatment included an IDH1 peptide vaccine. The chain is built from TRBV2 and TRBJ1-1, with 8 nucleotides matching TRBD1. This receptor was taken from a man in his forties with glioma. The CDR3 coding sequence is TGTGCCAGCAGTTTCGGACAGGGTAGAACTGAAGCTTTCTTT. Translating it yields CASSFGQGRTEAFF.